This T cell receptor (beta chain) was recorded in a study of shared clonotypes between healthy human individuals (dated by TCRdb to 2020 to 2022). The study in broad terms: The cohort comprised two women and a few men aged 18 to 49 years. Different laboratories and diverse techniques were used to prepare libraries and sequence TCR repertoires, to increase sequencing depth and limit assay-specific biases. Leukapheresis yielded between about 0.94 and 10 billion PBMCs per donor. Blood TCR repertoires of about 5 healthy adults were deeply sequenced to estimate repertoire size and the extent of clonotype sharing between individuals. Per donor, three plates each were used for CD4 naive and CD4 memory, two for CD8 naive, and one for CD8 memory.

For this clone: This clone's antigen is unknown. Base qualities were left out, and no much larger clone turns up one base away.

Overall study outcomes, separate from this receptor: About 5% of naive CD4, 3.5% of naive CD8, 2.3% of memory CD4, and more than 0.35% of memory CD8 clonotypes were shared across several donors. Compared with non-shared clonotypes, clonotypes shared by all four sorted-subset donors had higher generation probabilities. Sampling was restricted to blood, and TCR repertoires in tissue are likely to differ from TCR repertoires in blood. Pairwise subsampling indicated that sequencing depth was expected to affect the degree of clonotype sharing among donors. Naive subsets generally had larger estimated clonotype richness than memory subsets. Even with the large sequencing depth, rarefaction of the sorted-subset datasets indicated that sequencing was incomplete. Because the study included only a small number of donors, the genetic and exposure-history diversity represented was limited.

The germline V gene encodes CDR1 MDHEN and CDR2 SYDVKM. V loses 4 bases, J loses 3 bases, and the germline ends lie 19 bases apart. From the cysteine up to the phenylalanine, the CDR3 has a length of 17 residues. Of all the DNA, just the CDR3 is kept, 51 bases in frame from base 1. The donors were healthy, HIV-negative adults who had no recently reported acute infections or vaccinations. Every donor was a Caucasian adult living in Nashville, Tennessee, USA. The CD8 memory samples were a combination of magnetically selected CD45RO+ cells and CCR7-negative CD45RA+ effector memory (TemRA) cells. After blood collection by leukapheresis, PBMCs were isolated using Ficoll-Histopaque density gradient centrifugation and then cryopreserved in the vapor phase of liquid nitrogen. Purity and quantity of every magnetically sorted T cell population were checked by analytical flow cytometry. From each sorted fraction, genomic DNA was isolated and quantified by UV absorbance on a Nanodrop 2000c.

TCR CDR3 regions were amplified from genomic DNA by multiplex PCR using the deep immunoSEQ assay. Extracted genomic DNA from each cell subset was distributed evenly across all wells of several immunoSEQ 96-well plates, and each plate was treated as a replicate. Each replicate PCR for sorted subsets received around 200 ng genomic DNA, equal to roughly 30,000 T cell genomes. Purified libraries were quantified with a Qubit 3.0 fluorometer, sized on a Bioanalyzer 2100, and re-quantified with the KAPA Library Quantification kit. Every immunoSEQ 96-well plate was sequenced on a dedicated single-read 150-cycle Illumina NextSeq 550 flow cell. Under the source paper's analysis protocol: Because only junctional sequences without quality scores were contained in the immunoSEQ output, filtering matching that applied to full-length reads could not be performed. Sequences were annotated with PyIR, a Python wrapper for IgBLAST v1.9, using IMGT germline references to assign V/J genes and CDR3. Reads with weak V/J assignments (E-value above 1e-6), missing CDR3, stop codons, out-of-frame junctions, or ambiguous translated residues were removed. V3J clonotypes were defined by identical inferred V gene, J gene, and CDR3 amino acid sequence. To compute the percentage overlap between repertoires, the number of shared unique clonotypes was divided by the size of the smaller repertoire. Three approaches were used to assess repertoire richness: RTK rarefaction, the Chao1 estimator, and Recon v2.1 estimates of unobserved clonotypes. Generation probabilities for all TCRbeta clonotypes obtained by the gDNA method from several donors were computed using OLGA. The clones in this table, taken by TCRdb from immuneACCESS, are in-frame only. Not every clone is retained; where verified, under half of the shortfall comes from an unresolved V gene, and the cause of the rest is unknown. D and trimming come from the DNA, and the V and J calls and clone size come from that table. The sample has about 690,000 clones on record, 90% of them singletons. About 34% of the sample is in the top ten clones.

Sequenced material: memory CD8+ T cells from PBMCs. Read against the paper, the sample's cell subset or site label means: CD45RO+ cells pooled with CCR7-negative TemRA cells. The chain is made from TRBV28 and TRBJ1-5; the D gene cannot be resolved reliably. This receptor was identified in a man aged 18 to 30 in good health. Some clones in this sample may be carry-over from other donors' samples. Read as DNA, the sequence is TGTGCCAGCAGTTCGGTCGTGAGTGAACGAAACAATCAGCCCCAGCATTTT. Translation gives CASSSVVSERNNQPQHF.